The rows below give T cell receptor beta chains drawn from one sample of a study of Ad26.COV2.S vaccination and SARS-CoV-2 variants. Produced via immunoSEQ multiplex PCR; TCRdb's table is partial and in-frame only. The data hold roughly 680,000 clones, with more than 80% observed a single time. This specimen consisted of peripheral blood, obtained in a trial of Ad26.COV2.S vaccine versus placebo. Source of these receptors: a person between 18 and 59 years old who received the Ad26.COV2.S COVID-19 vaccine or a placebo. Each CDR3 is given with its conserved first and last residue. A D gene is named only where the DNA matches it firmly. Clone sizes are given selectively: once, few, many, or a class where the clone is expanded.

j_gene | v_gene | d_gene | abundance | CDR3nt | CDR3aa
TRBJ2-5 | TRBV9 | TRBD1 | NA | TGTGCCAGCAGCGCCGGGACAGGGAAAGAGACCCAGTACTTC | CASSAGTGKETQYF
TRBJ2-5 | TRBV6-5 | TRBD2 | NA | TGTGCCAGCAGACCGGGACTAGCGAATATCGAGACCCAGTACTTC | CASRPGLANIETQYF
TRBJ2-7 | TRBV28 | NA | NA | TGTGCCAGCAGTAGGAGGCCGGACTCCTACGAGCAGTACTTC | CASSRRPDSYEQYF
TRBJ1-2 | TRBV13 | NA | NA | TGTGCCAGCAGCTCGACAGAGGGTGTCTATGGCTACACCTTC | CASSSTEGVYGYTF
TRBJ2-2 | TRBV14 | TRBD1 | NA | TGTGCCAGCAGCAAACTGACAGGGATGAACACCGGGGAGCTGTTTTTT | CASSKLTGMNTGELFF
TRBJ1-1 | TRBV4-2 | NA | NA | TGTGCCAGCAGCCAAGGAGCAAGGGGGAACATTGAAGCTTTCTTT | CASSQGARGNIEAFF
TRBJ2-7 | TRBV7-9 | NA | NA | TGTGCCAGCAGCTTATCACCATACGAGCAGTACTTC | CASSLSPYEQYF
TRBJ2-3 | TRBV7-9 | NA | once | TGTGCCAGCCCTCAGGACGGCGATACGCAGTATTTT | CASPQDGDTQYF
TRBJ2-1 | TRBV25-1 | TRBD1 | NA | TGTGCCAGCAGTGAATACCGGACAGGTCACAATGAGCAGTTCTTC | CASSEYRTGHNEQFF
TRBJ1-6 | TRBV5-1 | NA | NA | TGCGCCAGCAGCTTGGGCCCGAGTGGGAATTCACCCCTCCACTTT | CASSLGPSGNSPLHF
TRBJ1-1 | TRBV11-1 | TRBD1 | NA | TGTGCCAGCAGCCCGGGACAGGGCCCGACCACTGAAGCTTTCTTT | CASSPGQGPTTEAFF
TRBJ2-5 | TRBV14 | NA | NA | TGTGCCAGCAGCCGGAGGGTGGGGGGGCCCCACCAAGAGACCCAGTACTTC | CASSRRVGGPHQETQYF
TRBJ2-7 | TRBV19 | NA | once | TGTGCCAGTAGTATTGACATTAGCGGAACCTCCTACGAGCAGTACTTC | CASSIDISGTSYEQYF
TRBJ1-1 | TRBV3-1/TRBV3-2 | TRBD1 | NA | TGTGCCAGCAGCCAAACAGGGGCCTGGACTGAAGCTTTCTTT | CASSQTGAWTEAFF
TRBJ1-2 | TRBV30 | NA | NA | TGTGCCTGCAATCGGGGCTTCAACTATGGCTACACCTTC | CACNRGFNYGYTF
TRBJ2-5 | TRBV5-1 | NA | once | TGCGCCAGCAGCCTCTACGGGACAGAGACCCAGTACTTC | CASSLYGTETQYF
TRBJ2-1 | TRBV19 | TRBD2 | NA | TGTGCCAGTAGTATAGACCCTCCGACTAGCGGGAGAACCGGCCCCTACAATGAGCAGTTCTTC | CASSIDPPTSGRTGPYNEQFF
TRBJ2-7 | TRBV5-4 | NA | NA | TGTGCCAGCAGCTTGATAGGGTACGAGCAGTACTTC | CASSLIGYEQYF
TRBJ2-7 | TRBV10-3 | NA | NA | TGTGCCACCGAAGGGCAGGGCGAGCAGTACTTC | CATEGQGEQYF
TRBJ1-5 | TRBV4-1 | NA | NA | TGCGCCAGCAGCGCGCCCGGAATCGGCAATCAGCCCCAGCATTTT | CASSAPGIGNQPQHF
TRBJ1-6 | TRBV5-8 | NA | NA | TGTGCCAGCAGCTATCCGGGTAGAGGATCACCCCTCCACTTT | CASSYPGRGSPLHF
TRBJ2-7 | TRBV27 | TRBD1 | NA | TGTGCCAGCAGTTTAGGGGGACAGGGGGGGACATATGCCTGGTCTGAGCAGTACTTC | CASSLGGQGGTYAWSEQYF
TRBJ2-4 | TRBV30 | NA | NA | TGTGCCTGGAGTGTAAACATGGACATTCAGTACTTC | CAWSVNMDIQYF
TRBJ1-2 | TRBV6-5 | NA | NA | TGTGCCAGCAGTTACTCGAAGGCAGGGAGCTATGGCTACACCTTC | CASSYSKAGSYGYTF
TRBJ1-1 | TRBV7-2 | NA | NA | TGTGCCAGCAGCTTTAGAAACACTGAAGCTTTCTTT | CASSFRNTEAFF
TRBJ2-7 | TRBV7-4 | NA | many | TGTGCCAGCACCTTAGGGGGTGGCGGGAGTGTTTGCTACGAGCAGTACTTC | CASTLGGGGSVCYEQYF
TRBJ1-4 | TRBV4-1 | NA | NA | TGCGCCAGCAGCCAGAACACGGGGGTTTCCTTTGCAACTAATGAAAAACTGTTTTTT | CASSQNTGVSFATNEKLFF
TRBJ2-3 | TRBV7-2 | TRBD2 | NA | TGTGCCAGCAGCTGGGGGGCACTAGCGGGAAGCAATACGCAGTATTTT | CASSWGALAGSNTQYF
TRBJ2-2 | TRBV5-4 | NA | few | TGTGCCAGCAGCTTGGACAGTAACACCGGGGAGCTGTTTTTT | CASSLDSNTGELFF
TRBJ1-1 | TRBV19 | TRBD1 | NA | TGTGCCAGTAGCCCCGGGACAGGCGTCCCCATGAACACTGAAGCTTTCTTT | CASSPGTGVPMNTEAFF
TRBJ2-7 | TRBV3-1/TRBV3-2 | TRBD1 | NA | TGTGCCAGCAGCGAAAACCGACAGGGTCGAGAGCAGTACTTC | CASSENRQGREQYF
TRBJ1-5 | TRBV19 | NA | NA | TGTGCCAGTAGTATAGTACGAGCCTTGGGGCCCCAGCATTTT | CASSIVRALGPQHF
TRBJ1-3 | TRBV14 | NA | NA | TGTGCCAGCAGCCATTCGAGAAACACCATATATTTT | CASSHSRNTIYF
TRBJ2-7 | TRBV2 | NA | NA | TGTGCCAGCAGTGAAGGGGGCCCCTACGAGCAGTACTTC | CASSEGGPYEQYF
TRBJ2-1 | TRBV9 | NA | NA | TGTGCCAGCAGCGTAGATAAGGGAGATGAGCAGTTCTTC | CASSVDKGDEQFF
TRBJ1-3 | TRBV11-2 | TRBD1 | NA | TGTGCCAGCAGCGCGGCCGGGACAGGGATGCACACCATATATTTT | CASSAAGTGMHTIYF
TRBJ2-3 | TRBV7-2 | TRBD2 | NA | TGTGCCAGCAGCTACAAGCTCCTAGCGGGGGGGGCAGATACGCAGTATTTT | CASSYKLLAGGADTQYF